The 20 T cell receptor beta chains in this list originate from one sample, sequenced in a study of blood T cell repertoires in COVID-19. Assay: immunoSEQ multiplex PCR; the TCRdb copy retains only in-frame clones and omits some. The sample lists about 210,000 clones, about four fifths occurring once. The sample was peripheral blood. All receptors derive from a man aged 50 to 59 with active or convalescent COVID-19.

This chain links TRBV9 with TRBJ2-2; 7 bases align to TRBD1. The CDR3 totals 15 residues. Germline V gene sequence: CDR1 SGDLS, CDR2 YYNGEE. Trimming at V came to 0 bases and at J to 6 bases, leaving 5 bases not matched to a gene. The CDR3 loop reads CASSVDRGFPGELFF. The CDR3 DNA is TGTGCCAGCAGCGTAGACAGGGGATTTCCCGGGGAGCTGTTTTTT.

The gene calls are TRBV6-5 and TRBJ1-5; 11 bases match TRBD1. The germline V gene has CDR1 MNHEY and CDR2 SVGAGI. This CDR3 region has 15 residues. Trimming cost V 3 bases and J 5 bases; bases outside gene matches: 3. The CDR3 region has the DNA TGTGCCAGCAGTTATAAGGGACAGGGGGATCAGCCCCAGCATTTT. Its protein is CASSYKGQGDQPQHF.

The genes are TRBV5-1 and TRBJ1-2; D unclear. Trimming cost V 4 bases and J 4 bases, with 17 bases left between them. Germline V gene data show CDR1 as SGHRS and CDR2 as YFSETQ. The CDR3 consists of 15 residues. The CDR3 loop is CASSAGRASIYGYTF. The CDR3 bases are TGCGCCAGCAGCGCGGGTCGGGCCTCGATCTATGGCTACACCTTC. The full variable domain, completed using reference TRBV5-1 and TRBJ1-2, is KAGVTQTPRYLIKTRGQQVTLSCSPISGHRSVSWYQQTPGQGLQFLFEYFSETQRNKGNFPGRFSGRQFSNSRSEMNVSTLELGDSALYLCASSAGRASIYGYTFGSGTRLTVV.

J is TRBJ1-6 and V is TRBV30; 9 nucleotides agree with TRBD1. The ends lost 2 bases at V and 1 base at J; junction bases unmatched: 9. This CDR3 contains 18 residues. Germline V gene sequence: CDR1 GTSNPN, CDR2 SVGIG (reference sequence). The CDR3 coding sequence is TGTGCCTGGAGTTCCGGGACAGGGTTAAGGTCCTATAATTCACCCCTCCACTTT. Translation gives CAWSSGTGLRSYNSPLHF.

V and J are TRBV19 and TRBJ1-3, with a weak D call TRBD1 (5 bases). The germline gives CDR1 LNHDA, CDR2 SQIVND (reference sequence). This CDR3 is 14 amino acids long. Trimming removed 6 bases from V and 4 bases from J, with 13 bases in between. DNA for the CDR3: TGTGCCAGTAGCCCTGGGGCGGCCGGAAACACCATATATTTT. Its translation is CASSPGAAGNTIYF.

The sample holds one count of this clone. The V call is TRBV5-6, the J call TRBJ2-1; 11 bases are shared with TRBD2. The CDR3 spans 17 residues. Trimming removed 0 bases from V and 4 bases from J; junction bases left unmatched: 6. Looked up from germline, CDR1 is SGHDT and CDR2 is YYEEEE. The CDR3 is CASSLGPGLAVYNEQFF. CDR3 nucleotides: TGTGCCAGCAGCTTGGGCCCGGGACTAGCGGTGTACAATGAGCAGTTCTTC.

The chain links TRBV7-2 to TRBJ1-1, with D possibly being TRBD1 (5 bases). CDR1 is SGHTA, CDR2 FQGNSA, per germline. This CDR3 spans 14 amino acids. The germline V and J ends were trimmed by 4 bases and 10 bases, with 19 bases remaining between them. The CDR3 sequence: CASSSLGATSPAFF. CDR3 DNA sequence: TGTGCCAGCAGCTCCCTTGGGGCCACTTCCCCAGCTTTCTTT.

The chain employs TRBV10-3 and TRBJ2-3, with 8 bases matching TRBD1. The CDR3 is 16 amino acids. Germline CDR1 ENHRY, CDR2 SYGVKD. Trimming at V came to 10 bases and at J to 2 bases, leaving 14 bases not matched to a gene. Written as DNA, the CDR3 is TGTGCCACTAGAGGGTGGGGACAGGAGCCCACAGATACGCAGTATTTT. It is translated as CATRGWGQEPTDTQYF.

The chain employs TRBV4-1 and TRBJ1-2, with 7 bases fitting TRBD1. With V trimmed by 5 bases and J by 1 base, 7 bases remained unmatched. Per germline, CDR1 MGHRA and CDR2 YSYEKL. This CDR3 is 15 amino acids long. CDR3 DNA: TGCGCCAGCAGCAAGAATCCAGGGGGTAACTATGGCTACACCTTC. Translated, it gives CASSKNPGGNYGYTF.

The chain links TRBV28 to TRBJ2-7, with a weak D call TRBD2 (5 bases). The CDR3 spans 14 residues. V lost 2 bases to trimming and J lost 2 bases, with 10 bases between them. Germline CDR1 is MDHEN and CDR2 is SYDVKM. Here the CDR3 reads CASSLVEGTYEQYF. In DNA form, the CDR3 reads TGTGCCAGCAGTTTAGTAGAGGGTACCTACGAGCAGTACTTC.

This clone has only one observation. The V call is TRBV9, the J call TRBJ1-6; D is undetermined. The CDR3 totals 14 residues. Deletions cut 4 bases from V and 2 bases from J, with 7 bases between. CDR1 SGDLS and CDR2 YYNGEE come from the germline V gene. The CDR3 here is CASSPVPYNSPLHF. The CDR3 bases are TGTGCCAGCAGCCCAGTACCCTATAATTCACCCCTCCACTTT.

V and J are TRBV19 and TRBJ2-5; D is uncertain. The CDR3 length is 15 residues. V was shortened by 1 base and J by 5 bases, with 14 bases between the two germline ends. CDR1 LNHDA and CDR2 SQIVND come from the germline V gene (reference sequence). Written as DNA, the CDR3 is TGTGCCAGTAGTATAGCGAGGTCTAAGAGGGAGACCCAGTACTTC. Translation gives CASSIARSKRETQYF.

The chain has TRBV14 and TRBJ2-7, with 8 bases matching TRBD1. The J segment lost 5 bases and the V segment lost 6 bases, leaving 6 bases of the junction unmatched. Germline V gene lookup returns CDR1 SGHDN and CDR2 FVKESK. The CDR3 totals 13 residues. In DNA, the CDR3 is TGTGCCAGCAGAAAACAGGGGGTAAACGAGCAGTACTTC. Its protein is CASRKQGVNEQYF.

The chain joins TRBV5-1 to TRBJ1-3; 9 bases agree with TRBD1. Germline V CDR1 and CDR2: SGHRS, YFSETQ. V was pared by 2 bases and J by 2 bases, with 5 bases of the junction left unmatched. The CDR3 length is 16 residues. CDR3 in amino acids: CASSLPTGGTGNTIYF. CDR3 nucleotides: TGCGCCAGCAGCTTACCGACAGGGGGAACTGGAAACACCATATATTTT. Full variable domain (outside the CDR3, taken from reference TRBV5-1 and TRBJ1-3): KAGVTQTPRYLIKTRGQQVTLSCSPISGHRSVSWYQQTPGQGLQFLFEYFSETQRNKGNFPGRFSGRQFSNSRSEMNVSTLELGDSALYLCASSLPTGGTGNTIYFGEGSWLTVV.

This chain links TRBV7-9 with TRBJ2-7; 13 bases map to TRBD2. Trimming took 5 bases from V and 7 from J; bases not matched to a gene: 11. The CDR3 loop spans 16 amino acids. Looked up from germline, CDR1 is SEHNR and CDR2 is FQNEAQ (reference sequence). In DNA form, the CDR3 reads TGTGCCAGCAGCCCCCCCCGAGGACTAGCGGGAGATGAGCAGTACTTC. This codes for CASSPPRGLAGDEQYF.

The gene calls are TRBV5-4 and TRBJ1-2, with TRBD1 matching over 7 bases. CDR1 is SGHNT, CDR2 YYREEE, per germline (reference sequence). The CDR3 loop spans 15 amino acids. Trimming cost V 0 bases and J 2 bases; bases outside gene matches: 4. The CDR3, as DNA: TGTGCCAGCAGCTTGGGGGGGGACAGCAACTATGGCTACACCTTC. Protein: CASSLGGDSNYGYTF.

CDR3 region: CASSLVGGVSSYNEQFF. CDR3 sequence (DNA): TGTGCCAGCAGCTTAGTAGGCGGGGTCAGCTCCTACAATGAGCAGTTCTTC. The chain employs TRBV7-6 and TRBJ2-1, with D maybe TRBD2 (6 bases). The germline gives CDR1 SGHVS, CDR2 FNYEAQ. V lost 1 base and J lost 0, with 13 bases in between. The CDR3 runs 17 residues.

The CDR3 protein is CASSHRTRVNSGANVLTF. For the CDR3, the DNA is TGCGCCAGCAGCCACCGGACAAGGGTCAATTCTGGGGCCAACGTCCTGACTTTC. The chain has TRBV4-3 and TRBJ2-6; possible D gene TRBD1, 5 bases. Germline CDR1 is LGHNA and CDR2 is YSLEER. The CDR3 covers 18 residues. V dropped 3 bases and J dropped 1 base, with 16 bases sitting between them.

In this sample, this clone turned up a few times. The V call is TRBV3-1 (or the pseudogene TRBV3-2), the J call TRBJ2-1, with 10 nucleotides matching TRBD2. CDR3 size: 16 residues. The V gene end was trimmed by 0 bases and the J gene end by 4 bases; junction bases not matched to a gene: 3. The germline V gene has CDR1 LGHDT and CDR2 YNNKEL (reference sequence). The CDR3 nucleotides are TGTGCCAGCAGCCAAGAGGGACTAGCGCCATACAATGAGCAGTTCTTC. Translating it yields CASSQEGLAPYNEQFF.

This chain links TRBV11-3 with TRBJ1-4; perhaps TRBD1 as D (6 bases). Trimming took off 5 bases at V and 5 bases at J, with 15 bases between the two ends. CDR3 length equals 15 residues. Germline V gene lookup returns CDR1 SGHNT and CDR2 YENEEA. In DNA, the CDR3 is TGTGCCAGCAGCCCAAGACAGGCCCCCAATGAAAAACTGTTTTTT. Its translation: CASSPRQAPNEKLFF.